This T cell receptor (beta chain) stems from a study of cytomegalovirus exposure and HLA in healthy donors. General study findings and limits: The majority of TCR sequences were rare, yet some public TCRs appeared in many donors.

The PCR employed 60 Vbeta primers together with 13 Jbeta primers. Libraries were prepared by immunoSEQ multiplex PCR; TCRdb keeps only in-frame clonotypes and omits some of them. This table holds fewer than 150,000 clones, around 75% found once. About this clone itself: The antigen is unknown.

The germline CDR1 and CDR2 sequences are LNHDA and SQIVND (reference sequence). Trimming took 6 bases from V and 12 from J; bases not matched to a gene: 2. The CDR3 has 11 amino acids. Sequenced input: PBMCs. The receptor comes from a man aged 25-45 years in good health and CMV-seronegative. The chain employs TRBV19 and TRBJ2-1; 10 bases line up with TRBD1. The CDR3 DNA reads as TGTGCCAGTAGGGGGACAGGGGCGCAGTTCTTC. The encoded protein is CASRGTGAQFF.